These 30 T cell receptor beta chains share one sample of origin, sequenced in a study of blood T cells in healthy people across ages. Sample-barcoded 5' priming and a J-beta primer mix drove a second PCR of roughly 7 to 11 cycles. TCRdb analysed the 5' RACE reads with MiXCR anew, one entry per CDR3 protein. This sample has hundreds of thousands of distinct CDR3 sequences, with about 56% found just once. What was sequenced was blood. The receptors were gathered from a man in his forties or fifties in good health.

This clonotype turned up a few times. The chain employs TRBV4-2 and TRBJ2-5, with TRBD1 as a possible D gene (6 bases). The ends were cut back, 0 bases at V and 2 bases at J, with 7 bases in the middle. Per the germline V gene, CDR1 is LGHNA and CDR2 is YNFKEQ. The CDR3 has 14 amino acids. The CDR3 loop reads CASSQDQGQETQYF. CDR3 DNA: TGTGCCAGCAGCCAAGACCAGGGGCAAGAGACCCAGTACTTC.

To note about this clonotype: A much larger clone differs by one base, so this may be a read error. The chain uses TRBV9 and TRBJ2-5, with 8 positions matching TRBD2. Gene TRBJ2-1 matches the end of the DNA better, so the J call may be wrong. This CDR3 is built from 13 residues. Germline V gene data show CDR1 as SGDLS and CDR2 as YYNGEE. The CDR3 sequence is CASSVSGRETQFF. CDR3 bases: TGTGCCAGCAGCGTATCCGGGAGGGAGACCCAGTTCTTC.

V is TRBV14 and J is TRBJ1-2, with TRBD1 identical over 7 bases. The CDR3 covers 14 residues. Germline lookup yields CDR1 SGHDN and CDR2 FVKESK. The trim removed 4 bases at V and 4 bases at J, leaving 6 bases unmatched. The CDR3 nucleotides are TGTGCCAGCAGCCTGGACCGGGACAGCTATGGCTACACCTTC. This encodes CASSLDRDSYGYTF.

The rearrangement links TRBV4-2 to TRBJ2-7; TRBD2 might be the D (7 bases). The J call may be mistaken, given a closer DNA end match to TRBJ2-5. CDR3 length: 14 amino acids. Germline V gene sequence: CDR1 LGHNA, CDR2 YNFKEQ. The CDR3, as DNA: TGTGCCAGCAGCCCAGGGGAGGGACAAGAGACCCAGTACTTC. Protein sequence: CASSPGEGQETQYF.

In this sample, this clonotype turned up a few times. This sequence joins TRBV11-1 and TRBJ2-6; TRBD1 is a possible D gene (5 bases). The V end was cut by 0 bases, the J end by 3 bases, with 9 bases between. The CDR3 sequence is 16 residues long. The germline CDR1 and CDR2 sequences are SGHAT and FQDESV (reference sequence). The CDR3 DNA follows: TGTGCCAGCAGCTTAGCCCCAGGGTTTGGGGCCAACGTCCTGACTTTC. Encoded protein: CASSLAPGFGANVLTF.

Concerning this clonotype: One base away lies a much larger clone, so this may be a sequencing read error. The J gene is TRBJ2-1, the V gene TRBV18; D may be TRBD2 (5 bases). The V end was cut by 7 bases, the J end by 7 bases, with 14 bases between. The CDR3 runs 13 residues. Germline CDR1 and CDR2: KGHSH and LQKENI. The chain's CDR3 is CASLTNEWNEQFF. DNA of the CDR3: TGTGCCAGCTTGACTAATGAATGGAATGAGCAGTTCTTC.

The rearrangement uses TRBV29-1 and TRBJ2-3; D unclear. Germline loops: CDR1 SQVTM, CDR2 ANQGSEA. The ends were cut back, 6 bases at V and 1 base at J, with 11 bases in the middle. The CDR3 is made up of 13 amino acids. As DNA, the CDR3 is TGCAGCGTCGCCACCATTGGCACAGATACGCAGTATTTT. This gives the protein CSVATIGTDTQYF.

This sequence joins TRBV12-3 or TRBV12-4 and TRBJ1-2; 8 bases are a match to TRBD1. Losses at the gene ends were 6 bases for V and 5 bases for J; bases not matched to a gene: 5. The CDR3 is 13 residues long. The DNA of the CDR3 is TGTGCCAGCAGCCGGACAGGGTCATATGGCTACACCTTC. Its protein product is CASSRTGSYGYTF.

On this clonotype: A read error may explain this, as a much larger clone is one base away. V and J are TRBV29-1 and TRBJ2-1; possible D gene TRBD2, 5 bases. CDR1 is SQVTM, CDR2 ANQGSEA, per germline. This CDR3 has 11 residues. The CDR3 bases are TGCGGCGCCGGGATATACAATGAGCAGTTCTTC. Protein: CGAGIYNEQFF.

Ten or more counts support this clonotype. The chain employs TRBV7-8 and TRBJ2-3; a possible D gene is TRBD1 (6 bases). This CDR3 has 17 residues. Germline values: CDR1 SGHVS, CDR2 FQNEAQ. Trimming stripped 4 bases from V and 0 bases from J, with 17 bases between. DNA of the CDR3: TGTGCCAGCAGCTCCCTTAATCGACAGGCCAGCACAGATACGCAGTATTTT. Translation gives CASSSLNRQASTDTQYF.

The V gene is TRBV20-1, the J gene TRBJ2-1; D remains unclear. The ends were cut back, 5 bases at V and 6 bases at J, with 8 bases in the middle. Germline CDR1 reads DFQATT; CDR2 reads SNEGSKA (reference sequence). The CDR3 runs to 11 residues. The CDR3 reads CSAHEVNEQFF. CDR3 nucleotides: TGCAGTGCTCACGAGGTCAATGAGCAGTTCTTC.

The rearrangement links TRBV25-1 to TRBJ2-1, with 8 bases identical to TRBD2. Unmatched junction bases numbered 8, after V lost 4 bases and J lost 9 bases. The CDR3 is 14 amino acids. Germline CDR1 MGHDK, CDR2 SYGVNS. The CDR3 coding sequence is TGTGCCAGCAGTGTCCCGGGAGGGCGGAGTGAGCAGTTCTTC. Its translation is CASSVPGGRSEQFF.

The chain employs TRBV11-3 and TRBJ1-4, with TRBD1 as a possible D gene (5 bases). This CDR3 comprises 15 residues. Germline CDR1 is SGHNT and CDR2 is YENEEA. The V end was cut by 4 bases, the J end by 7 bases, with 16 bases between. CDR3 DNA: TGTGCCAGCAGCTCCGGGACGGAGCTCTCTGAAAAACTGTTTTTT. It is translated as CASSSGTELSEKLFF.

The table lists this clonotype with a count of one. The chain has TRBV5-1 and TRBJ2-5; D perhaps matches TRBD2 (6 bases). CDR3 size: 15 residues. Germline V CDR1 and CDR2: SGHRS, YFSETQ. The ends were cut back, 4 bases at V and 2 bases at J, with 15 bases in the middle. The DNA for the CDR3 is TGCGCCAGCAGCCTGCCGGGCGGGGCTCAAGAGACCCAGTACTTC. The encoded protein is CASSLPGGAQETQYF.

The V gene is TRBV28, the J gene TRBJ2-1; D remains ambiguous. V was cut by 2 bases and J by 7 bases, with 15 bases left in between. The CDR3 extends over 15 amino acids. CDR1 is MDHEN and CDR2 is SYDVKM in the germline V gene. Here the CDR3 reads CASSLGQAIGNEQFF. CDR3 DNA: TGTGCCAGCAGTTTAGGGCAGGCCATAGGAAATGAGCAGTTCTTC.

J is TRBJ1-2 and V is TRBV29-1; D gene uncertain. V dropped 7 bases and J dropped 2 bases, with 11 bases sitting between them. The CDR3 is 12 residues long. From germline, CDR1 is SQVTM and CDR2 ANQGSEA. The DNA of the CDR3 is TGCAGCGCTCGTGGGGAGAACTATGGCTACACCTTC. Residues: CSARGENYGYTF.

This clonotype showed up just a few times. This sequence joins TRBV27 and TRBJ1-5, with 9 bases lining up with TRBD1. The CDR3 has 15 residues. The germline gives CDR1 MNHEY, CDR2 SMNVEV (reference sequence). The V and J ends lost 4 bases and 3 bases, in that order; junction bases with no gene match: 4. CDR3 protein: CASSSRQGDNQPQHF. In DNA, the CDR3 is TGTGCCAGCAGTTCACGACAGGGGGACAATCAGCCCCAGCATTTT.

The chain uses TRBV20-1 and TRBJ1-5, with unresolved D. The germline V gene has CDR1 DFQATT and CDR2 SNEGSKA (reference sequence). V dropped 3 bases and J dropped 6 bases, with 18 bases sitting between them. The CDR3 sequence is 15 residues long. CDR3 region: CSASRASIVGQPQHF. CDR3 sequence (DNA): TGCAGTGCTAGCCGTGCTAGCATCGTCGGTCAGCCCCAGCATTTT.

The chain couples TRBV29-1 to TRBJ2-4; 11 bases map to TRBD2. CDR1 and CDR2 from the germline V gene are SQVTM and ANQGSEA. V shed 7 bases, J shed 13 bases, and the junction held 15 bases outside the gene matches. The CDR3 runs 14 residues. In DNA, the CDR3 is TGCAGCGCCGGAGGGACTAGCGGTTTTTTGGAGCAGTACTTC. This gives the protein CSAGGTSGFLEQYF. The entire variable domain, with the rest obtained from reference TRBV29-1 and TRBJ2-4, is as follows: SAVISQKPSRDICQRGTSLTIQCQVDSQVTMMFWYRQQPGQSLTLIATANQGSEATYESGFVIDKFPISRPNLTFSTLTVSNMSPEDSSIYLCSAGGTSGFLEQYFGAGTRLSVL.

This sequence joins TRBV9 and TRBJ2-5, with 8 nucleotides matching TRBD2. The CDR3 extends over 17 amino acids. Germline V gene lookup returns CDR1 SGDLS and CDR2 YYNGEE. V was pared by 1 base and J by 1 base, with 9 bases of the junction left unmatched. The CDR3 region is CASSVTPVSGIQETQYF. In DNA, the CDR3 is TGTGCCAGCAGCGTAACCCCAGTTAGCGGGATCCAAGAGACCCAGTACTTC.

The rearrangement links TRBV20-1 to TRBJ2-7; TRBD2 matches at 10 bases. CDR3 size: 17 residues. The germline CDR1 and CDR2 sequences are DFQATT and SNEGSKA (reference sequence). V was pared by 1 base and J by 3 bases, with 12 bases of the junction left unmatched. CDR3 protein: CSARGGGTGTSVYEQYF. The CDR3 bases are TGCAGTGCTAGAGGGGGGGGTACTGGGACTAGCGTCTACGAGCAGTACTTC.

This chain uses TRBV27 with TRBJ2-5; D is unclear. V was trimmed by 1 base and J by 4 bases, leaving 7 bases between them. Germline V gene lookup returns CDR1 MNHEY and CDR2 SMNVEV (reference sequence). This CDR3 has 13 residues. The CDR3 DNA reads as TGTGCCAGCAGTTTATTCCATGGAGAGACCCAGTACTTC. This codes for CASSLFHGETQYF.

This CDR3 is CASSPGTHQFF. In nucleotides, the CDR3 is TGTGCCAGCAGTCCCGGGACTCACCAGTTCTTC. This chain uses TRBV6-5 with TRBJ2-1; D is perhaps TRBD2 (6 bases). This CDR3 has 11 amino acids. Germline values: CDR1 MNHEY, CDR2 SVGAGI. Trimming pared 5 bases from V and 13 bases from J, leaving 12 bases between.

This chain links TRBV2 with TRBJ1-6; D gene uncertain. V lost 7 bases and J lost 2, with 3 bases in between. The CDR3 totals 12 residues. Germline values: CDR1 SNHLY, CDR2 FYNNEI. CDR3 nucleotides: TGTGCCAGCATGGCCTATAATTCACCCCTCCACTTT. Translation gives CASMAYNSPLHF.

V and J are TRBV20-1 and TRBJ2-1; D remains ambiguous. CDR1 and CDR2 from the germline V gene are DFQATT and SNEGSKA (reference sequence). With 0 bases removed from V and 6 bases from J, the gap between germline ends came to 15 bases. This CDR3 region has 15 residues. The CDR3 bases are TGCAGTGCTAGAGAGACCGTCAGACTGCCCAATGAGCAGTTCTTC. Translating it yields CSARETVRLPNEQFF.

This clonotype was seen many times. V and J are TRBV11-1 and TRBJ2-5; D remains ambiguous. This CDR3 comprises 11 residues. Germline lookup yields CDR1 SGHAT and CDR2 FQDESV (reference sequence). The germline V and J ends were trimmed by 6 bases and 5 bases, with 7 bases remaining between them. In nucleotides, the CDR3 is TGTGCCAGCAGGGGCTTCGAGACCCAGTACTTC. Protein sequence: CASRGFETQYF.

The table lists this clonotype with a count of one. CDR3 nucleotide sequence: TGTGCCAGCAGTGATTCCGGACTCCGACTTGTCTACGAGCAGTACTTC. This encodes CASSDSGLRLVYEQYF. The chain recombines TRBV2 with TRBJ2-7; possibly TRBD2 for D (5 bases). Germline CDR1 is SNHLY and CDR2 is FYNNEI. This CDR3 has 16 residues. Trimming removed 3 bases at V and 3 bases at J, with 18 bases between. Variable domain in full (rest from reference TRBV2 and TRBJ2-7): EPEVTQTPSHQVTQMGQEVILRCVPISNHLYFYWYRQILGQKVEFLVSFYNNEISEKSEIFDDQFSVERPDGSNFTLKIRSTKLEDSAMYFCASSDSGLRLVYEQYFGPGTRLTVT.

Here the CDR3 reads CASSQDLSAGGFPYEQYF. CDR3 nucleotides: TGTGCCAGCAGCCAAGATCTATCGGCGGGAGGGTTCCCTTACGAGCAGTACTTC. The chain links TRBV4-2 to TRBJ2-7; 9 positions agree with TRBD2. CDR3 length: 18 amino acids. Germline V lookup: CDR1 LGHNA, CDR2 YNFKEQ. V was clipped by 0 bases and J by 4 bases; unmatched bases: 13.

This clonotype has only a few counts. The chain combines TRBV7-8 with TRBJ2-3, with 8 nucleotides matching TRBD1. Germline CDR1 reads SGHVS; CDR2 reads FQNEAQ. V lost 1 base to trimming and J lost 7 bases; unmatched junction nucleotides: 7. This CDR3 comprises 15 residues. The CDR3 loop is CASSLDGQGVYTQYF. CDR3 DNA sequence: TGTGCCAGCAGCTTAGACGGACAGGGCGTGTATACGCAGTATTTT.

This clonotype was seen repeatedly, ten times or more. The chain is built from TRBV3-1 and TRBJ2-7; D call uncertain. Trimming took off 6 bases at V and 0 bases at J, with 12 bases between the two ends. This CDR3 contains 14 residues. CDR1 LGHDT and CDR2 YNNKEL come from the germline V gene (reference sequence). The CDR3 nucleotides read TGTGCCAGCAGTCCCCTAGTGTCCTCCTACGAGCAGTACTTC. This sequence encodes CASSPLVSSYEQYF.